This T cell receptor (beta chain) comes out of a study of T cells after yellow fever vaccination. Study overall: SMART-Seq v4 Ultra Low Input prepared the low-cell-number fractions.

Study-level findings and limits: Contaminating bulk clonotypes could be abundant in FACS-sorted repertoires. After the booster, about 95% of CD4 and roughly nine tenths of CD8 primary-response clones were re-detected.

The CDR3 contains 17 residues. V shed 7 bases and J 2 bases; nucleotides not matched to a gene: 9. Looked up from germline, CDR1 is LGHDT and CDR2 is YNNKEL (reference sequence). Researchers made TCR cDNA using 5'RACE template switching, and this step added a universal primer site and UMIs. TCRdb called the 5' RACE reads again in MiXCR, with one record for every CDR3 protein. The sample shows about 130,000 distinct CDR3 sequences, about 8.8% of them seen only once. With regard to this clonotype: Its antigen is undetermined.

The TCR was taken from a man aged 18 to 29 who received the YFV17D yellow fever vaccine. V usage is TRBV3-1 and J usage is TRBJ2-2; 11 positions match TRBD2. Specimen: CD8+ T cells sorted from PBMCs, collected on the day of the yellow fever booster vaccination. For the CDR3, the DNA is TGTGCCAGCACCGACCCACTAGCGGGGGATAACACCGGGGAGCTGTTTTTT. It yields the protein CASTDPLAGDNTGELFF.